Listed here is a single T cell receptor beta chain. The target antigen is unknown. Per germline, CDR1 LGHNA and CDR2 YSLEER. V gave up 0 bases and J gave up 4 bases; unmatched junction bases: 2. The CDR3 spans 14 residues. The entry originates in a study of a mutant IDH1 vaccine in newly diagnosed glioma. Study-wide context: There were approximately 60% males and roughly 40% females among treated patients, whose mean age was about 40 years. Broader study findings: Alterations occurring in top peripheral T cell clonotypes seemed unrelated to pseudoprogression.

TCRdb keeps only in-frame clones here, not all; method: immunoSEQ multiplex PCR. This table holds about 51,000 clones, 70% to 80% found once. The sample's time point: baseline, week 1 (first vaccination visit). Treatment defined: pre-vaccination baseline after standard-of-care therapy. The genes are TRBV4-3 and TRBJ1-2; 7 bases are shared with TRBD1. The source is a woman in her 40s with glioma. The starting material was PBMCs, obtained from a glioma patient treated with radiotherapy, temozolomide or both. The CDR3 loop reads CASSQDDRAYGYTF. The CDR3 nucleotides read TGCGCCAGCAGCCAAGATGACAGGGCCTATGGCTACACCTTC.